The table lists the clone carrying this T cell receptor (beta chain) with a count of one. What it binds is not known. This sample is drawn from a study of cytomegalovirus exposure and HLA in healthy donors. TCRdb's copy holds only in-frame clones and misses some; the assay was immunoSEQ multiplex PCR. The repertoire has about 360,000 clones, 75% to 90% of them found once; the top ten carry approximately 0.86%. Study outcomes and limitations: Altogether, 164 TCR beta chains were recorded as cytomegalovirus-associated.

Germline CDR1 is GTSNPN and CDR2 is SVGIG (reference sequence). V was shortened by 4 bases and J by 0 bases, with 10 bases between the two germline ends. CDR3 size: 14 residues. Sample: PBMCs. The clonotype comes from a woman in her late teens or twenties in good health and CMV-seronegative. The rearrangement links TRBV30 to TRBJ1-5, with D perhaps matching TRBD1 (6 bases). The CDR3 spells CAWNQGISNQPQHF. CDR3 DNA: TGTGCCTGGAACCAGGGGATTAGCAATCAGCCCCAGCATTTT.